This is a list of T cell receptor beta chains from one sample in a study of T cells expressing NK-cell markers. No DNA is given; TCRdb re-called the 5' RACE reads and lists each CDR3 protein once. The repertoire shows about 160,000 distinct CDR3 sequences; the top ten hold 20% to 25%. The sequenced sample consisted of blood T cells: a sorted CD56 or NKG2C T cell subset, CD4+ or CD8+ T cells, or bulk PBMC T cells (not recorded which). Receptors were obtained from a man aged 18-70 years in good health. The CDR3 runs from the conserved cysteine through the conserved F or W.

v_gene: TRBV5-1; j_gene: TRBJ2-1; CDR3aa: CASSLTFGGDNEQFF
v_gene: TRBV19; j_gene: TRBJ1-1; CDR3aa: CASRFGNTEAFF
v_gene: TRBV27; j_gene: TRBJ1-2; CDR3aa: CASSLEGGSYGYTF
v_gene: TRBV7-9; j_gene: TRBJ2-5; CDR3aa: CASGVDLQETQYF
v_gene: TRBV4-1; j_gene: TRBJ2-7; CDR3aa: CASSQDPGGPGEQYF
v_gene: TRBV28; j_gene: TRBJ2-3; CDR3aa: CASSFTREIDTQYF
v_gene: TRBV12-3/TRBV12-4; j_gene: TRBJ2-7; CDR3aa: CASSPDRMPYEQYF
v_gene: TRBV7-8; j_gene: TRBJ2-5; CDR3aa: CASSPADPIQETQYF
v_gene: TRBV20-1; j_gene: TRBJ2-1; CDR3aa: CSARQAGGRLNEQFF
v_gene: TRBV11-2; j_gene: TRBJ2-3; CDR3aa: CASSLEERKTDTQYF
v_gene: TRBV19; j_gene: TRBJ2-1; CDR3aa: CASSAGTRANNEQFF
v_gene: TRBV11-3; j_gene: TRBJ2-2; CDR3aa: CASSSTTGFAGELFF
v_gene: TRBV4-2; j_gene: TRBJ2-1; CDR3aa: CASQRGGPGNEQFF
v_gene: TRBV24-1; j_gene: TRBJ2-3; CDR3aa: CATLARQGSDTDTQYF
v_gene: TRBV13; j_gene: TRBJ2-7; CDR3aa: CASSRTGQGAKYEQYF
v_gene: TRBV11-1; j_gene: TRBJ2-3; CDR3aa: CASSRGVAGGTSLPDTQYF
v_gene: TRBV7-3; j_gene: TRBJ2-1; CDR3aa: CASSLLGGGLSSYNEQFF